This T cell receptor (beta chain) was captured in a study of shared clonotypes between healthy human individuals. General observations from the study: In contrast to clonotypes shared by all four donors, non-shared clonotypes had lower generation probabilities. Shared clonotypes: roughly 5% naive CD4, around 3.5% naive CD8, about 2.5% memory CD4, approximately 0.4% memory CD8.

Assay runs were performed at deep level. Methods used by the authors: Filtering differed because ImmunoSEQ produced junction-only sequences that carried no quality scores. Using immunoSEQ multiplex PCR, the repertoire was profiled, and TCRdb retains in-frame clones only, with some absent. That table is the source of V, J and clone size, and D and trimming were worked out from the DNA. The table has hundreds of thousands of clones, nearly 95% seen once. This CDR3 has 14 residues. Per germline, CDR1 SSHAT and CDR2 FNYEAQ (reference sequence). Comments on this clone: Its antigen is currently unknown. The junction departs from germline at one end; a sequencing error may be responsible.

CD8 cells regarded as naive lacked CD45RO, were positively chosen for CCR7, and omitted terminally differentiated effector memory CD45RA+ cells. The receptor's source is a man aged 30 to 39 in good health. The J gene is TRBJ2-1, the V gene TRBV7-7; 8 bases map to TRBD2. Sequencing input: naive CD8+ T cells sorted from blood. This chain's CDR3 is CASSPAGGGDEQFF. CDR3 in DNA: TGTGCTAGCAGCCCCGCGGGAGGAGGGGATGAGCAGTTCTTC.